The source of this T cell receptor beta chain is a study of T-cell reconstitution after alpha-beta-depleted transplantation in children. This CDR3 is 15 amino acids long. Germline V gene sequence: CDR1 MGHRA, CDR2 YSYEKL. The V end lost 0 bases, the J end lost 3 bases, and 8 bases lay between the germline ends. Unique molecular identifiers were used in preparing the TCRbeta library. Using its own MiXCR run on the PCR reads, TCRdb lists one record per CDR3 protein. The repertoire has around 360,000 distinct CDR3 sequences, 10% of them found once; the top ten carry around 2.4%. The sequences come from PBMCs from the stem cell graft donor, collected from the stem cell graft. This rearrangement joins TRBV4-1 to TRBJ2-2; D call uncertain. The receptor comes from a human donor who donated a stem cell graft to a child with acute lymphoblastic leukemia. CDR3 protein: CASSQDSRDTGELFF. Written as DNA, the CDR3 is TGCGCCAGCAGCCAAGATTCCCGGGACACCGGGGAGCTGTTTTTT.